This TCR beta chain was found in a study of cytomegalovirus exposure and HLA in healthy donors. Trimming removed 3 bases from V and 3 bases from J, with 15 bases in between. Germline V gives CDR1 MNHEY, CDR2 SMNVEV (reference sequence). This CDR3 contains 15 residues. The donors were part of the validation cohort of some 120 subjects. That cohort was separate from the first cohort, which comprised under 700 subjects. Repertoires were generated with immunoSEQ multiplex PCR, while TCRdb's copy carries only in-frame clones and drops some. Among around 350,000 clones listed, 86% were seen once. A single count supports this clone.

The TCR was taken from a woman under 30 in good health and CMV-seronegative. This chain uses TRBV27 with TRBJ2-7; the D gene is possibly TRBD2 (6 bases). The sequenced sample was PBMCs. The CDR3 loop is CASSFRESGVYEQYF. CDR3 coding DNA: TGTGCCAGCAGTTTTCGGGAGTCGGGAGTCTACGAGCAGTACTTC.